The entry below describes one T cell receptor beta chain. Which antigen it targets is not known. No per-base quality is available; no much larger clone lies one base away. These data originate in a study of T cells in Graves' hyperthyroidism and ophthalmopathy (dated by TCRdb to about 2019). With regard to the full study: Peripheral blood was collected at initial diagnosis, before any treatment. An independent validation cohort of 18 to 20 hyperthyroidism patients and about 16 patients who later progressed to ophthalmopathy tested prospective prediction of ophthalmopathy. TCR V-J signatures able to tell the groups apart were searched for in a discovery cohort of 100 patients, of whom fewer than 45 had Graves' ophthalmopathy and 55 to 65 had stable Graves' hyperthyroidism. The paper describes TCR Vbeta CDR3 sequencing of 130 to 150 peripheral blood samples, made up of 43 ophthalmopathy patients, around 73 hyperthyroidism patients and roughly 17 progressor patients. The 100 or so discovery patients were randomly split 7:3 into training and test sets. After blood sampling, hyperthyroidism patients were treated with methimazole at a starting dose of 30 mg daily, and ophthalmopathy patients were treated with high-dose intravenous methylprednisolone. The study also compared thyroid tissue and blood T-cell repertoires from several Graves' hyperthyroidism patients. Overall study results and their limits: A model built on a 13 V-J signature distinguished ophthalmopathy from stable hyperthyroidism, reaching over 85% sensitivity and around 81% specificity in cross-validation and 80%/75% in testing. Most expanded thyroid clonotypes (frequency above 0.001) were also detected in blood, suggesting blood repertoires may reflect thyroid immune responses. During validation, the model predicted progression to ophthalmopathy a median of approximately 7 months ahead of onset, with more than 60% sensitivity and more than 72% specificity. Sample size was not statistically predetermined, and blinding of investigators to group allocation was not performed.

CDR1 and CDR2, per the germline V gene, are MGHDK and SYGVNS. The cysteine opens and the phenylalanine closes a CDR3 of 14 amino acids. The only DNA kept is the CDR3, 42 bases in frame from the first base. Compared with germline, V lacks 4 bases and J lacks 2 bases; bases without a gene match: 5. The TCR beta CDR3 regions were amplified from the RNA transcripts. For the first round of RT-PCR on the TCR CDR3, the HTBI primer set was used together with the Qiagen OneStep RT-PCR kit. Libraries were constructed in a second round of multiplex PCR, after which size selection and purification were carried out. Sequencing of the libraries was done on an Illumina HiSeq2000 using paired-end 100 bp reads. From the authors' description of their analysis: SOAPnuke was used to process the raw data, with reads discarded if the reads contained adapters or uncalled bases, had a mean Phred below 15, or lacked an exact constant-primer or identifier match. High-quality paired reads were merged with COPE v1.2.5, and unique nucleotide sequences were defined as clonotypes. MiTCR v1.1 was used to align clonotypes to the IMGT TRBV, TRBD and TRBJ reference segments. The analysis was restricted to V-J combinations with a frequency above 0.0001, which together covered 99.2% of the repertoires. A TCS score was defined as the ratio of F50 (clonal expansion) to E x V (chaos), with BLOSUM62-based TCRdist applied between CDR3 peptides within each V-J. Welch's t-statistics and random forest reduced just over 500 V-J features to fewer than 15, which were used in a naive Bayes classifier (R e1071). The public reads were reprocessed in TCRdb via fastp at Q25 and MiXCR, keeping in-frame beta chains. Rows are unified per CDR3 protein, each entry keeping the most common DNA and genes. V and J calls and clone size were set by TCRdb, not the authors. In all, the sample holds 400,000 to 450,000 distinct CDR3 sequences, and 14% to 15% of those were seen once. The ten most abundant clones make up less than 15% of the sample.

Ophthalmopathy patients had moderately to severely active disease, with a Clinical Activity Score of 3 or more, a NOSPECS grade of 4 or more, and a disease duration of less than 3 months. Patients with uncontrolled infections, other autoimmune diseases, pregnancy or lactation were excluded. Diagnoses were based on clinical symptoms, serum thyroxine and TRAb, thyroid ultrasound and orbital computed tomography. Ficoll-Paque density gradient centrifugation was used to isolate PBMCs from about 10 ml of fresh peripheral blood. Total RNA was extracted using Trizol reagent, and RNA quality was assessed on an Agilent 2100 Bioanalyzer.

Recombination joined TRBV25-1 with TRBJ2-7, with 7 central nucleotides matching TRBD1. The sequenced material came from blood. This TCR came from a man aged 18 to 29 with Graves' ophthalmopathy. CDR3 region: CASSVGTVAYEQYF. The nucleotide sequence is TGTGCCAGCAGTGTGGGGACAGTCGCCTACGAGCAGTACTTC.